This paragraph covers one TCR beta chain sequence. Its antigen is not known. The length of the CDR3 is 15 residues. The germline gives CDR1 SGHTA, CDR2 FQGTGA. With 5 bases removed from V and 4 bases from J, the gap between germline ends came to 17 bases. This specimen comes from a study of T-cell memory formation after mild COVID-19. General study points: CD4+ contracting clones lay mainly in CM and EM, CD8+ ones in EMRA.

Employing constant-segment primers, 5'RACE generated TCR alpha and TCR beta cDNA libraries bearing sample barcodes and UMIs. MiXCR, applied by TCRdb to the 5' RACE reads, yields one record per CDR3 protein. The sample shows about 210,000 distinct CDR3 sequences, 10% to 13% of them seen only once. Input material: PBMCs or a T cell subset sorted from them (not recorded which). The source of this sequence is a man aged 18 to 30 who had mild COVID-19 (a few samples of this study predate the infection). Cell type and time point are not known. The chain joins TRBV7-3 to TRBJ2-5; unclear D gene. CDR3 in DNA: TGTGCCAGCAGCCCCGGTGTCGCACATTTAGAGACCCAGTACTTC. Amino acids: CASSPGVAHLETQYF. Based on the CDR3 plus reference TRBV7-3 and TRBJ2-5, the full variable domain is GAGVSQTPSNKVTEKGKYVELRCDPISGHTALYWYRQSLGQGPEFLIYFQGTGAADDSGLPNDRFFAVRPEGSVSTLKIQRTERGDSAVYLCASSPGVAHLETQYFGPGTRLLVL.